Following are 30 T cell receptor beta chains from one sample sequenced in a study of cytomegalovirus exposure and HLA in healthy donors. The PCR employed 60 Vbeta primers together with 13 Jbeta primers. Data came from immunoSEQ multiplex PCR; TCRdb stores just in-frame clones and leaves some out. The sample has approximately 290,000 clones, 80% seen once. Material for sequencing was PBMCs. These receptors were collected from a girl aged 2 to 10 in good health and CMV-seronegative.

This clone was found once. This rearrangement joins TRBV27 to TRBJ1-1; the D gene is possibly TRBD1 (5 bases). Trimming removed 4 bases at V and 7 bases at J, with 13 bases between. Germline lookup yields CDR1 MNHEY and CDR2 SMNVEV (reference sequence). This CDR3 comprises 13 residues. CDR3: CASSSGVTDEAFF. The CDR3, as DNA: TGTGCCAGCAGTTCGGGGGTTACAGATGAAGCTTTCTTT.

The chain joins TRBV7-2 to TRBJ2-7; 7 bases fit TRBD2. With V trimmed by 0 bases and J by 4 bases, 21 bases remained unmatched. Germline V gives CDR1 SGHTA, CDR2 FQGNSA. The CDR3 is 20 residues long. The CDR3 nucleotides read TGTGCCAGCAGCTTAGCGGCTAGCGGAGGTCCCAGGTCCTGGACTTACGAGCAGTACTTC. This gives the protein CASSLAASGGPRSWTYEQYF.

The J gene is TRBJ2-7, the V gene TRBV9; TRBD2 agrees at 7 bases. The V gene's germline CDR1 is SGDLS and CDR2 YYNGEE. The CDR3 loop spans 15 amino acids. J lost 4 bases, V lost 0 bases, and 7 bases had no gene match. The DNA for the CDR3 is TGTGCCAGCAGCGTAGACGGCGGGAGCTCTTACGAGCAGTACTTC. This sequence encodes CASSVDGGSSYEQYF.

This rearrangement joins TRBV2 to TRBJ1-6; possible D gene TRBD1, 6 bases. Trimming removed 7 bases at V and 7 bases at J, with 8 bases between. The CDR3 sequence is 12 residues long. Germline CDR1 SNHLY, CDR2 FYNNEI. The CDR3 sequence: CASMQGNSPLHF. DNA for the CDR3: TGTGCCAGCATGCAGGGGAATTCACCCCTCCACTTT. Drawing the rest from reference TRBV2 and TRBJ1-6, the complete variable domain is EPEVTQTPSHQVTQMGQEVILRCVPISNHLYFYWYRQILGQKVEFLVSFYNNEISEKSEIFDDQFSVERPDGSNFTLKIRSTKLEDSAMYFCASMQGNSPLHFGNGTRLTVT.

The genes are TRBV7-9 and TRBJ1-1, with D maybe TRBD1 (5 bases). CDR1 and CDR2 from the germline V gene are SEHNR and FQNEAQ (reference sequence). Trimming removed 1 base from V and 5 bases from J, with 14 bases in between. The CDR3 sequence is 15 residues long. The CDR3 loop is CASSLGIGEGTEAFF. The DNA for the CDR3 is TGTGCCAGCAGCTTAGGAATAGGGGAAGGGACTGAAGCTTTCTTT.

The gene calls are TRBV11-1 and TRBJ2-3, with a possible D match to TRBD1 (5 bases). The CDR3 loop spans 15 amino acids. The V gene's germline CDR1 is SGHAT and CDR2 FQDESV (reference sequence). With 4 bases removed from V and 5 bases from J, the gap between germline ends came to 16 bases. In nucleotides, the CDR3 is TGTGCCAGCAGCTCCCAGGGTTATGTAAGAGATACGCAGTATTTT. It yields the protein CASSSQGYVRDTQYF.

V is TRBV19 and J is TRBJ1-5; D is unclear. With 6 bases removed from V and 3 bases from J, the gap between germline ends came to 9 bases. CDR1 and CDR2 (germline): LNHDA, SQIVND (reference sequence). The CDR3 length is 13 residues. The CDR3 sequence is CASSSTVNQPQHF. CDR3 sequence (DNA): TGTGCCAGTAGCAGCACAGTCAATCAGCCCCAGCATTTT.

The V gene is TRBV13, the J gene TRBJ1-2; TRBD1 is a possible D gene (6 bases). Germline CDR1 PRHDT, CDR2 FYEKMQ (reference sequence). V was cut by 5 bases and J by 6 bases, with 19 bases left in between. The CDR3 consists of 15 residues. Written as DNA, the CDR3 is TGTGCCAGCAGCCTCACGGGACAAGGGTTCAATGGCTACACCTTC. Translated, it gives CASSLTGQGFNGYTF.

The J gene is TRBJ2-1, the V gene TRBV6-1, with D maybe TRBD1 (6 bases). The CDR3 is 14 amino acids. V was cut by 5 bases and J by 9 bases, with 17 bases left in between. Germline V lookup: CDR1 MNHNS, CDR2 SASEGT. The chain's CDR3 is CASSPLGHPAEQFF. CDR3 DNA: TGTGCCAGCAGTCCGCTGGGACACCCGGCTGAGCAGTTCTTC.

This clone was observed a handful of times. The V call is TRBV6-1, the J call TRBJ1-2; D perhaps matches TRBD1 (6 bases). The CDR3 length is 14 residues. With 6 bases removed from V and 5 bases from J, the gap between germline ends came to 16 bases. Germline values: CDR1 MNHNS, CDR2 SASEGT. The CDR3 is CASRTLTGLYGYTF. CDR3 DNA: TGTGCCAGCAGGACCTTGACAGGATTGTATGGCTACACCTTC.

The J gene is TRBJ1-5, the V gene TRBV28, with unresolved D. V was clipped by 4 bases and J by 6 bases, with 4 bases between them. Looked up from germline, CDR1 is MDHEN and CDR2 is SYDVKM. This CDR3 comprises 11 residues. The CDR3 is CASSSLQPQHF. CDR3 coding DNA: TGTGCCAGCAGTTCACTTCAGCCCCAGCATTTT.

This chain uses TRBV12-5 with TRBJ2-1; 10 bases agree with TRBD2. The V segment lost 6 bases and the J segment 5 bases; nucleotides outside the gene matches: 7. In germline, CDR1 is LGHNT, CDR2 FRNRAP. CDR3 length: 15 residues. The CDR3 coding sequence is TGTGCTAGTGGCAATCCCGGGACTAGCGACAATGAGCAGTTCTTC. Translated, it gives CASGNPGTSDNEQFF. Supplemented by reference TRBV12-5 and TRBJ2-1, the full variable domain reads DARVTQTPRHKVTEMGQEVTMRCQPILGHNTVFWYRQTMMQGLELLAYFRNRAPLDDSGMPKDRFSAEMPDATLATLKIQPSEPRDSAVYFCASGNPGTSDNEQFFGPGTRLTVL.

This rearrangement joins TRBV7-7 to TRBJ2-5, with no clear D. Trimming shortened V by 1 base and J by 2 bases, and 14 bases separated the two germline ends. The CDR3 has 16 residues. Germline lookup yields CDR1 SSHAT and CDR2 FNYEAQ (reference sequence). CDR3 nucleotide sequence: TGTGCCAGCAGCTTAGTGTCCCCAGGTCCTCAAGAGACCCAGTACTTC. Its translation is CASSLVSPGPQETQYF.

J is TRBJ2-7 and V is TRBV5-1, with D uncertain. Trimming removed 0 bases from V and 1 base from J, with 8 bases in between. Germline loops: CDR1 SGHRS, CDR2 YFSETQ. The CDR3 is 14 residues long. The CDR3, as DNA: TGCGCCAGCAGCTTGGTTCCCCAGTCCTACGAGCAGTACTTC. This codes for CASSLVPQSYEQYF.

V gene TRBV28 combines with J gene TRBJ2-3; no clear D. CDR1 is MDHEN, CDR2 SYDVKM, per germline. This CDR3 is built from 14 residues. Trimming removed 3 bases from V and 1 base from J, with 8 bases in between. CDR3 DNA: TGTGCCAGCAGTTTGAAGCTAGGCACAGATACGCAGTATTTT. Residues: CASSLKLGTDTQYF.

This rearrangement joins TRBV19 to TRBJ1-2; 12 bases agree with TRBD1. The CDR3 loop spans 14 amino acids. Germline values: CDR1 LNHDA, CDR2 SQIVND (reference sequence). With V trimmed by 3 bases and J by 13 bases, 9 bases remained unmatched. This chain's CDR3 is CASSIQGQGAPSTF. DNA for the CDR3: TGTGCCAGTAGTATTCAGGGACAGGGGGCGCCGAGCACCTTC.

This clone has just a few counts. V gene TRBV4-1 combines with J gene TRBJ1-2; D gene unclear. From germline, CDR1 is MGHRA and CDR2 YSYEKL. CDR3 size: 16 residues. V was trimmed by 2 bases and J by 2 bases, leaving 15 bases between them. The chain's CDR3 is CASSQLASSANYGYTF. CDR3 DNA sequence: TGCGCCAGCAGCCAATTAGCTTCGTCCGCAAACTATGGCTACACCTTC.

The chain's CDR3 is CASSLWGGNTEAFF. For the CDR3, the DNA is TGTGCCAGCAGTTTATGGGGGGGGAACACTGAAGCTTTCTTT. J is TRBJ1-1 and V is TRBV28, with D perhaps TRBD1 (5 bases). The germline V gene encodes CDR1 MDHEN and CDR2 SYDVKM. V was trimmed by 0 bases and J by 1 base, leaving 6 bases between them. The CDR3 contains 14 residues.

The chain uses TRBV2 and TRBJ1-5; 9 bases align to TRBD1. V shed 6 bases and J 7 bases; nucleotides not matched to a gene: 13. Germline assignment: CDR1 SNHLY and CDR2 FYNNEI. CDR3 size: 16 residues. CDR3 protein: CASSESGTGRGQPQHF. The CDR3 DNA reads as TGTGCCAGCAGCGAGTCCGGGACAGGGCGAGGGCAGCCCCAGCATTTT.

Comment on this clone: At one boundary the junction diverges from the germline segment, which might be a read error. CDR3 bases: TGTGCCAGCAGGACACAGGGAACAACCTATCATCCCCAGCATTTT. The encoded protein is CASRTQGTTYHPQHF. The chain has TRBV6-1 and TRBJ1-5; possible D gene TRBD1, 6 bases. This CDR3 spans 15 amino acids. The germline CDR1 and CDR2 sequences are MNHNS and SASEGT.

The DNA of the CDR3 is TGTGCCAGCAGTTTATCTGTGGCGGGGGGGTACAATGAGCAGTTCTTC. This translates into CASSLSVAGGYNEQFF. The rearrangement uses TRBV28 and TRBJ2-1; TRBD2 agrees at 9 bases. Germline V gene lookup returns CDR1 MDHEN and CDR2 SYDVKM. This CDR3 contains 16 residues. Trimming removed 1 base from V and 4 bases from J; junction bases left unmatched: 5.

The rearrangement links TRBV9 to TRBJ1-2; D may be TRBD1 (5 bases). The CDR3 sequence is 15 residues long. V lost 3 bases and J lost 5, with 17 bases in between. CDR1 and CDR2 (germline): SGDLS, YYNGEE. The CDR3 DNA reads TGTGCCAGCAGCGGACTCAGGGAATCATGGTATGGCTACACCTTC. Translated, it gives CASSGLRESWYGYTF.

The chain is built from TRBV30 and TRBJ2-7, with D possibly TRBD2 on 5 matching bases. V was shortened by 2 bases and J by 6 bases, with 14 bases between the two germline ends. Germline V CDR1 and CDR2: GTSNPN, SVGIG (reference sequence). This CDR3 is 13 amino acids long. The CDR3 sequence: CAWSSQEAAEQYF. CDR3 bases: TGTGCCTGGAGTTCCCAGGAGGCAGCCGAGCAGTACTTC. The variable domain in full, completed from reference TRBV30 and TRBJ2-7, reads SQTIHQWPATLVQPVGSPLSLECTVEGTSNPNLYWYRQAAGRGLQLLFYSVGIGQISSEVPQNLSASRPQDRQFILSSKKLLLSDSGFYLCAWSSQEAAEQYFGPGTRLTVT.

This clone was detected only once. This chain's CDR3 is CASSKIAGGVTDTQYF. In DNA, the CDR3 is TGTGCCAGCAGTAAGATAGCGGGAGGAGTCACAGATACGCAGTATTTT. The chain combines TRBV27 with TRBJ2-3, with 10 bases aligning to TRBD2. The CDR3 has 16 residues. J gave up 2 bases and V 5 bases, and 7 bases lay outside the gene matches. CDR1 is MNHEY and CDR2 is SMNVEV in the germline V gene (reference sequence).

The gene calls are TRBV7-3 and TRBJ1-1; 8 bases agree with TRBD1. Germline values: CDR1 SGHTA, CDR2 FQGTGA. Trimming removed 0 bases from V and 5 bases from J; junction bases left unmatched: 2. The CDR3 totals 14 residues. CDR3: CASSLTDRATEAFF. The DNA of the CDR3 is TGTGCCAGCAGCTTAACGGACAGGGCGACTGAAGCTTTCTTT.

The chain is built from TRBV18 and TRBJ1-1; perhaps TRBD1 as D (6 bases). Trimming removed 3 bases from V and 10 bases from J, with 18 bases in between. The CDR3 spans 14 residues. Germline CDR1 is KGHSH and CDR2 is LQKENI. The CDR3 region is CASSPDTGSRGAFF. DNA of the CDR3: TGTGCCAGCTCACCGGATACAGGGAGTAGGGGAGCTTTCTTT. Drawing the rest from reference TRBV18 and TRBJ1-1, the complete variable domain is NAGVMQNPRHLVRRRGQEARLRCSPMKGHSHVYWYRQLPEEGLKFMVYLQKENIIDESGMPKERFSAEFPKEGPSILRIQQVVRGDSAAYFCASSPDTGSRGAFFGQGTRLTVV.

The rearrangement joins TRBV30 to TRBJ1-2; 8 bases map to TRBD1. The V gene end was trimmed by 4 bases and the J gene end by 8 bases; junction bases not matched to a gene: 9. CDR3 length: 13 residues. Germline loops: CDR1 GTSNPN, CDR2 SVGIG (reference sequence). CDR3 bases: TGTGCCTGGACAGGGGGCCGCGGTTGGGGCTACACCTTC. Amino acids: CAWTGGRGWGYTF.

Here the CDR3 reads CASRHPGGETEAFF. The CDR3 nucleotides are TGTGCCAGCAGGCACCCAGGGGGTGAAACTGAAGCTTTCTTT. The rearrangement joins TRBV6-6 to TRBJ1-1; TRBD1 matches at 7 bases. The J segment lost 5 bases and the V segment lost 6 bases, leaving 9 bases of the junction unmatched. Per the germline V gene, CDR1 is MNHNY and CDR2 is SVGAGI (reference sequence). The CDR3 sequence is 14 residues long.

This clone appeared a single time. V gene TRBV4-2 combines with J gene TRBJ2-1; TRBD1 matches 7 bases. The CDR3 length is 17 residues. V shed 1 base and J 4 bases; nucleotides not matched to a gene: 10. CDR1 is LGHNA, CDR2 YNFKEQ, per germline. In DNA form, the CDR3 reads TGTGCCAGCAGCCAAGTCGTTAGGGGGCGAAAATACAATGAGCAGTTCTTC. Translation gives CASSQVVRGRKYNEQFF.

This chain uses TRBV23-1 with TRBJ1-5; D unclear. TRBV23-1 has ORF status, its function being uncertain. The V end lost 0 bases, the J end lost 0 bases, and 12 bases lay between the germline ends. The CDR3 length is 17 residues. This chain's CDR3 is CASSQSRETLSNQPQHF. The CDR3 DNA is TGCGCCAGCAGTCAATCGAGGGAGACTCTTAGCAATCAGCCCCAGCATTTT.